The present T cell receptor (beta chain) was sequenced within a study of neoadjuvant anti-PD-1 for oral cavity cancer. Sequencing used immunoSEQ multiplex PCR; TCRdb keeps in-frame clones, though not all of them. This table holds over 25,000 clones, around four fifths found once. Trimming cost V 0 bases and J 6 bases, with 12 bases left between them. Germline CDR1 reads MNHEY; CDR2 reads SVGAGI. The CDR3 totals 15 residues. As for time point: after neoadjuvant nivolumab, at surgical resection. This TCR came from a person aged 40 to 85 with oral cavity squamous cell carcinoma. This material consisted of PBMCs, taken after nivolumab (anti-PD-1) treatment. V is TRBV6-5 and J is TRBJ1-5; TRBD1 is a possible D gene (6 bases). CDR3 amino acids: CASSYSGGGGQPQHF. In nucleotides, the CDR3 is TGTGCCAGCAGTTACTCAGGCGGGGGCGGTCAGCCCCAGCATTTT.